The 30 T cell receptor beta chains given below trace back to one sample, sequenced in a study of Graves' ophthalmopathy and Graves' hyperthyroidism. The sequenced template was RNA, covering the TCR beta CDR3 region. The library came from an HTBI-primed first-round RT-PCR and a second-round multiplex PCR. Each CDR3 protein is one row after TCRdb ran MiXCR on the multiplex PCR reads. The sample has 680,000 or so distinct CDR3 sequences, about 20% seen once; the top ten hold more than 5.5%. The sequencing input was peripheral blood. The source of these receptors is a woman between 18 and 29 years old with stable Graves' hyperthyroidism. Some clones in this sample may be carry-over from other donors' samples.

The sample holds many counts of this clonotype. V and J are TRBV28 and TRBJ1-2; 7 positions agree with TRBD1. The germline V gene has CDR1 MDHEN and CDR2 SYDVKM. V lost 8 bases to trimming and J lost 0 bases; unmatched junction nucleotides: 3. The CDR3 sequence is 13 residues long. CDR3 DNA sequence: TGTGCCAGCGAGGACAGGACTAACTATGGCTACACCTTC. It yields the protein CASEDRTNYGYTF.

The V and J genes are TRBV20-1 and TRBJ2-7; no clear D. This CDR3 spans 13 amino acids. The germline gives CDR1 DFQATT, CDR2 SNEGSKA (reference sequence). Trimming cost V 3 bases and J 2 bases, with 11 bases left between them. CDR3 protein: CSARVRYTYEQYF. The CDR3 nucleotides are TGCAGTGCTAGGGTCCGTTATACCTACGAGCAGTACTTC.

Only a few counts were recorded for this clonotype. J is TRBJ2-7 and V is TRBV5-1; the D gene is possibly TRBD2 (5 bases). Germline values: CDR1 SGHRS, CDR2 YFSETQ. The V end lost 4 bases, the J end lost 8 bases, and 22 bases lay between the germline ends. This CDR3 is 15 amino acids long. CDR3 coding DNA: TGCGCCAGCAGCAGCAACAAGAGGGTTTACGACAAGCAGTACTTC. This translates into CASSSNKRVYDKQYF.

This clonotype was seen repeatedly, ten times or more. The genes are TRBV20-1 and TRBJ1-1, with a tentative D call TRBD1 (6 bases). The length of the CDR3 is 17 residues. The ends were cut back, 0 bases at V and 0 bases at J, with 17 bases in the middle. Germline V gene lookup returns CDR1 DFQATT and CDR2 SNEGSKA (reference sequence). The CDR3 here is CSARDGTQAYMNTEAFF. The CDR3 DNA reads TGCAGTGCTAGAGACGGGACACAAGCCTACATGAACACTGAAGCTTTCTTT.

There are many counts of this clonotype. The chain has TRBV7-9 and TRBJ2-7; a weak D match, TRBD2 (5 bases). The germline V gene encodes CDR1 SEHNR and CDR2 FQNEAQ (reference sequence). The V and J ends lost 5 bases and 1 base respectively, with 12 bases between them. This CDR3 has 14 amino acids. CDR3 DNA: TGTGCCAGCAGCCCGTCGGGGTTTTCCTACGAGCAGTACTTC. Its translation: CASSPSGFSYEQYF.

The chain carries TRBV7-2 and TRBJ1-2, with D possibly matching TRBD1 (6 bases). The CDR3 is 13 residues long. V shed 2 bases and J shed 6 bases, with 10 bases lying between them. Germline values: CDR1 SGHTA, CDR2 FQGNSA. CDR3: CASSLQGKDGYTF. In nucleotides, the CDR3 is TGTGCCAGCAGCTTACAGGGGAAGGATGGCTACACCTTC.

In its sample, this clonotype was seen many times. This chain links TRBV15 with TRBJ1-2; a weak D match, TRBD1 (5 bases). The CDR3 spans 14 residues. Germline CDR1 and CDR2: LNHNV and YYDKDF (reference sequence). V lost 1 base and J lost 8, with 14 bases in between. The CDR3 nucleotides are TGTGCCACCAGCAGAGGATGGGGCGGAGGGGGCTACACCTTC. This sequence encodes CATSRGWGGGGYTF. Using reference TRBV15 and TRBJ1-2 for the parts outside the CDR3, the full variable domain is DAMVIQNPRYQVTQFGKPVTLSCSQTLNHNVMYWYQQKSSQAPKLLFHYYDKDFNNEADTPDNFQSRRPNTSFCFLDIRSPGLGDTAMYLCATSRGWGGGGYTFGSGTRLTVV.

This chain connects TRBV7-4 to TRBJ2-5; no clear D. Germline lookup yields CDR1 SGHVT and CDR2 SQSDAQ. The CDR3 has 11 residues. The V end was cut by 5 bases, the J end by 6 bases, with 7 bases between. The CDR3 DNA follows: TGTGCCAGCAGCATAAGGAAGACCCAGTACTTC. It codes for CASSIRKTQYF.

V and J are TRBV20-1 and TRBJ1-2; D unclear. This CDR3 comprises 12 residues. Deletions cut 5 bases from V and 4 bases from J, with 11 bases between. The germline V gene encodes CDR1 DFQATT and CDR2 SNEGSKA (reference sequence). The CDR3 loop is CSALVLTYGYTF. CDR3 nucleotides: TGCAGTGCTTTGGTGCTTACCTATGGCTACACCTTC.

This clonotype was counted many times. The CDR3 region has the DNA TGTGCCAGCAGTGACGCGAACTATGGCTACACCTTC. Translated: CASSDANYGYTF. J is TRBJ1-2 and V is TRBV25-1; D unclear. Germline loops: CDR1 MGHDK, CDR2 SYGVNS. Trimming shortened V by 3 bases and J by 2 bases, and 4 bases separated the two germline ends. CDR3 length: 12 residues.

This clonotype was seen at least ten times. This chain joins TRBV12-3 or TRBV12-4 and TRBJ2-2; perhaps D is TRBD1 or TRBD2 (6 bases each). The CDR3 runs 15 residues. V lost 6 bases to trimming and J lost 3 bases, with 14 bases between them. CDR3 sequence: CASSLRGADTGELFF. The CDR3 coding sequence is TGTGCCAGCAGCTTAAGGGGGGCGGACACCGGGGAGCTGTTTTTT.

Many counts were recorded for this clonotype. The chain uses TRBV10-3 and TRBJ2-5; perhaps TRBD2 as D (6 bases). V lost 7 bases to trimming and J lost 3 bases, with 9 bases between them. Germline loops: CDR1 ENHRY, CDR2 SYGVKD. The CDR3 contains 12 residues. DNA of the CDR3: TGTGCCATCACCGGGAGCGAAGAGACCCAGTACTTC. Protein: CAITGSEETQYF.

This sequence joins TRBV30 and TRBJ1-2; D unclear. CDR1 is GTSNPN and CDR2 is SVGIG in the germline V gene (reference sequence). The CDR3 covers 12 residues. V lost 0 bases, J lost 4 bases, and 6 bases lay in between. The CDR3, as DNA: TGTGCCTGGAGTGTCCTAACCTATGGCTACACCTTC. Residues: CAWSVLTYGYTF.

The chain has TRBV24-1 and TRBJ2-5; D is tentatively TRBD1 or TRBD2 (5 bases each). The CDR3 consists of 13 residues. V lost 7 bases and J 5 bases, leaving 13 bases between the germline ends. Germline V lookup: CDR1 KGHDR, CDR2 SFDVKD. The CDR3 nucleotides read TGTGCCACCAGCTGGGACCACGGGGAGACCCAGTACTTC. This gives the protein CATSWDHGETQYF.

This clonotype was seen repeatedly, ten times or more. The chain combines TRBV11-2 with TRBJ2-5; D not resolved. This CDR3 is built from 15 residues. Germline-derived CDR1 and CDR2 are SGHAT and FQNNGV. Deletions cut 0 bases from V and 2 bases from J, with 10 bases between. The CDR3 sequence is CASSLDLFRQETQYF. Written as DNA, the CDR3 is TGTGCCAGCAGCTTAGATCTTTTCCGTCAAGAGACCCAGTACTTC. The variable domain in full, completed from reference TRBV11-2 and TRBJ2-5, reads EAGVAQSPRYKIIEKRQSVAFWCNPISGHATLYWYQQILGQGPKLLIQFQNNGVVDDSQLPKDRFSAERLKGVDSTLKIQPAKLEDSAVYLCASSLDLFRQETQYFGPGTRLLVL.

This sequence joins TRBV6-1 and TRBJ1-2; D gene unclear. V lost 3 bases and J 9 bases, leaving 11 bases between the germline ends. This CDR3 is built from 12 residues. The germline V gene has CDR1 MNHNS and CDR2 SASEGT. This CDR3 reads CASSDFTLSYTF. In nucleotides, the CDR3 is TGTGCCAGCAGTGATTTCACCTTGAGCTACACCTTC.

This clonotype showed up many times. V is TRBV11-2 and J is TRBJ1-6, with a weak D call TRBD1 (6 bases). The CDR3 contains 14 residues. Germline loops: CDR1 SGHAT, CDR2 FQNNGV. Trimming left V 10 bases short and J 10 bases short, with 20 bases between. The CDR3 DNA is TGTGCCACCGGTTTTTTGGGGGCAGGGTCACCCCTCCACTTT. Translating gives CATGFLGAGSPLHF.

This clonotype was observed a single time. The chain recombines TRBV5-1 with TRBJ2-5; 7 nucleotides align to TRBD1. The germline V gene has CDR1 SGHRS and CDR2 YFSETQ. This CDR3 is built from 13 residues. The V and J ends lost 6 bases and 3 bases, in that order; junction bases with no gene match: 5. This chain's CDR3 is CASMGDSKETQYF. The CDR3, as DNA: TGCGCCAGCATGGGGGACAGCAAAGAGACCCAGTACTTC.

This clonotype was picked up many times. The chain links TRBV5-1 to TRBJ2-7; D unclear. V lost 3 bases to trimming and J lost 2 bases, with 12 bases between them. CDR3 length: 14 residues. Germline assignment: CDR1 SGHRS and CDR2 YFSETQ. The CDR3, as DNA: TGCGCCAGCAGCTGGGCGCTCGGCCCCTACGAGCAGTACTTC. Its protein is CASSWALGPYEQYF.

This clonotype was seen many times. The chain combines TRBV10-1 with TRBJ2-7; D is uncertain. From germline, CDR1 is WNHNN and CDR2 SYGVQD (reference sequence). Trimming shortened V by 0 bases and J by 4 bases, and 13 bases separated the two germline ends. CDR3 length: 15 amino acids. DNA for the CDR3: TGCGCCAGCAGTGAGTCAATTCTTCGGAATTACGAGCAGTACTTC. This sequence encodes CASSESILRNYEQYF.

This clonotype was seen more than once but under ten times. The chain is built from TRBV28 and TRBJ1-2; no reliable D call. Germline CDR1 and CDR2: MDHEN and SYDVKM. The CDR3 has 15 residues. V was shortened by 9 bases and J by 4 bases, with 21 bases between the two germline ends. CDR3 sequence (DNA): TGTGCCAGTTCTACGGTTTGGACGGGCTCCTATGGCTACACCTTC. This translates into CASSTVWTGSYGYTF.

The V call is TRBV29-1, the J call TRBJ1-2, with 10 bases identical to TRBD1. The CDR3 covers 16 residues. Germline values: CDR1 SQVTM, CDR2 ANQGSEA. V was clipped by 6 bases and J by 6 bases; unmatched bases: 16. The CDR3 nucleotides are TGCAGCGTCCGAACTGCGACAGGGGGCGGTAGTCATGGCTACACCTTC. Translated, it gives CSVRTATGGGSHGYTF.

This clonotype was detected once. The chain joins TRBV6-1 to TRBJ2-6; either TRBD1 or TRBD2 may supply D (5 bases each). The CDR3 runs 16 residues. Germline V gene lookup returns CDR1 MNHNS and CDR2 SASEGT. V lost 4 bases and J lost 2, with 12 bases in between. This chain's CDR3 is CASSVGLGPGANVLTF. DNA for the CDR3: TGTGCCAGCAGTGTGGGGTTGGGACCTGGGGCCAACGTCCTGACTTTC.

This clonotype was observed a handful of times. J is TRBJ2-7 and V is TRBV4-2; possibly TRBD1 or TRBD2 for D (5 bases each). The V end was cut by 2 bases, the J end by 0 bases, with 11 bases between. The CDR3 is made up of 15 amino acids. Germline V lookup: CDR1 LGHNA, CDR2 YNFKEQ. The CDR3 here is CASSQIGAGSYEQYF. CDR3 sequence (DNA): TGTGCCAGCAGCCAAATCGGGGCAGGCTCCTACGAGCAGTACTTC.

This clonotype was recorded a few times. V usage is TRBV5-1 and J usage is TRBJ2-7; no reliable D call. Germline values: CDR1 SGHRS, CDR2 YFSETQ. The CDR3 consists of 14 residues. The V end was cut by 4 bases, the J end by 0 bases, with 11 bases between. The CDR3 DNA reads TGCGCCAGCAGCCGTGGAGAGAGCTCCTACGAGCAGTACTTC. Its protein is CASSRGESSYEQYF.

This clonotype has at least ten counts. The chain has TRBV12-3 or TRBV12-4 and TRBJ1-2; perhaps TRBD1 as D (5 bases). V was cut by 0 bases and J by 5 bases, with 7 bases left in between. The CDR3 covers 13 residues. The CDR3 loop is CASSLATGYGYTF. The CDR3 coding sequence is TGTGCCAGCAGTTTAGCTACAGGTTATGGCTACACCTTC.

This clonotype was recorded at least ten times. The rearrangement links TRBV24-1 to TRBJ2-7; the D gene is possibly TRBD2 (7 bases). Trimming took off 5 bases at V and 2 bases at J, with 18 bases between the two ends. Germline CDR1 KGHDR, CDR2 SFDVKD. The CDR3 has 16 residues. CDR3 in amino acids: CATSGGRGARPYEQYF. In DNA form, the CDR3 reads TGTGCCACCAGTGGTGGCCGGGGGGCACGCCCCTACGAGCAGTACTTC.

The J gene is TRBJ2-7, the V gene TRBV29-1; weak D call: TRBD2 (7 bases). The V and J ends lost 1 base and 6 bases respectively, with 10 bases between them. This CDR3 is 12 amino acids long. In germline, CDR1 is SQVTM, CDR2 ANQGSEA. CDR3 sequence reads: CSVEVRGGEQYF. DNA of the CDR3: TGCAGCGTTGAAGTTAGGGGGGGCGAGCAGTACTTC.

This clonotype was seen many times. This chain joins TRBV5-6 and TRBJ2-7, with 7 bases aligning to TRBD1. The length of the CDR3 is 12 residues. Germline values: CDR1 SGHDT, CDR2 YYEEEE. With V trimmed by 3 bases and J by 6 bases, 3 bases remained unmatched. DNA for the CDR3: TGTGCCAGCAGCTCAGCAGGGGGCGAGCAGTACTTC. Its translation: CASSSAGGEQYF.

This clonotype was found many times. The chain employs TRBV12-3 or TRBV12-4 and TRBJ2-5; 11 positions agree with TRBD1. The CDR3 covers 16 residues. J gave up 5 bases and V 7 bases, and 12 bases lay outside the gene matches. The CDR3 region is CASTPGTGGGYETQYF. The CDR3 bases are TGTGCCAGCACCCCCGGGACAGGGGGTGGTTATGAGACCCAGTACTTC.